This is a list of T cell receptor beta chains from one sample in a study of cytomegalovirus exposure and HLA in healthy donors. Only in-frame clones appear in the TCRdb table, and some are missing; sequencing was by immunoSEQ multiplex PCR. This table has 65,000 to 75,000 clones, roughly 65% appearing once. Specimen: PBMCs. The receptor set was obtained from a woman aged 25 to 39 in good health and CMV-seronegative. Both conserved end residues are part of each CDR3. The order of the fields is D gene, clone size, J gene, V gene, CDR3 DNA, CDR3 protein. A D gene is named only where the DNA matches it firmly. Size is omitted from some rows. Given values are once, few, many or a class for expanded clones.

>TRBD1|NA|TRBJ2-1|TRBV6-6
TGTGCCAGCAGTTCAGGGGGCAATGAGCAGTTCTTC
CASSSGGNEQFF
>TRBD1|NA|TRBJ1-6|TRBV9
TGTGCCAGCAGCGTAGGGACAGGGGTTAATTCACCCCTCCACTTT
CASSVGTGVNSPLHF
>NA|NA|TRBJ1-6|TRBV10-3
TGTGCCATCAGTGAAAGGACAGTAGATTCACCCCTCCACTTT
CAISERTVDSPLHF
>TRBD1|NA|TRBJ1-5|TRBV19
TGTGCCAGTAGTGCAGACAGGGGAGGAAATCAGCCCCAGCATTTT
CASSADRGGNQPQHF
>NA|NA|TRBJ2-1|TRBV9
TGTGCCAGCAGCGTATTAGGGGCCCAGTACAATGAGCAGTTCTTC
CASSVLGAQYNEQFF
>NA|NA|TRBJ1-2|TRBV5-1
TGCGCCAGCAGCTTGGACAGGGAAATCGGCTACACCTTC
CASSLDREIGYTF
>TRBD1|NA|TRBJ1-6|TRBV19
TGTGCCAGTAACGACAGGGCTGTTAATTCACCCCTCCACTTT
CASNDRAVNSPLHF
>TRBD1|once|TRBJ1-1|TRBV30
TGTGCCTGGAGTCGCGGACAGGAGGGTCGGAACACTGAAGCTTTCTTT
CAWSRGQEGRNTEAFF
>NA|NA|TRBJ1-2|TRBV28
TGTGCCAGCAGTCTGGGCCGAGGACAGAACTATGGCTACACCTTC
CASSLGRGQNYGYTF
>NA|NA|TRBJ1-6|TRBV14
TGTGCCAGCAGCGAAGGACAGAGAAATAATTCACCCCTCCACTTT
CASSEGQRNNSPLHF
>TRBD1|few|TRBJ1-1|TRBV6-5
TGTGCCAGCAGAGACAGGGGGCTGTCTGAAGCTTTCTTT
CASRDRGLSEAFF
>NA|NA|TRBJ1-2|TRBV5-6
TGTGCCAGCAGCCCCAACCCGCGGGTCTATGGCTACACCTTC
CASSPNPRVYGYTF
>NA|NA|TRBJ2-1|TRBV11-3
TGTGCCAGCAGCTTTGGCCAGAATGGGCAGTTCTTC
CASSFGQNGQFF
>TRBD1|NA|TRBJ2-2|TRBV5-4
TGTGCCAGCAGCTTGGTTCTAGGGGGCGCGCACACCGGGGAGCTGTTTTTT
CASSLVLGGAHTGELFF
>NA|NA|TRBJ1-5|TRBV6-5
TGTGCCAGCAGACCTCAACAGGGTCAGCCCCAGCATTTT
CASRPQQGQPQHF
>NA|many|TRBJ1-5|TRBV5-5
TGTGCCAGCAGCTTCAAGGGAGGAGACAATCAGCCCCAGCATTTT
CASSFKGGDNQPQHF
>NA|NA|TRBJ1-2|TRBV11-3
TGTGCCAGCAGCGCCAGGGGATATGGCTACACCTTC
CASSARGYGYTF
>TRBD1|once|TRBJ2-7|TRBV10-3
TGTGCCATCAGTGAAACCGGGACAGGTCCCTACGAGCAGTACTTC
CAISETGTGPYEQYF
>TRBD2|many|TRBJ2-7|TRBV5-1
TGCGCCAGCAGCTTAGCGGGACCCCCATCCTACGAGCAGTACTTC
CASSLAGPPSYEQYF
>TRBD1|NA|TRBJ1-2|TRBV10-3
TGTGCCATCAGTGTCCGTAGCGGACAGGGGGCGGGTGGCTACCCCTTC
CAISVRSGQGAGGYPF
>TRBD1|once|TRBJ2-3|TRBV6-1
TGTGCCAGCAGCCCCACGGAAGGGGGCCCAGATACGCAGTATTTT
CASSPTEGGPDTQYF
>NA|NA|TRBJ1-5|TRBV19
TGTGCCAGTGCCAGGACAGTAAATCAGCCCCAGCATTTT
CASARTVNQPQHF
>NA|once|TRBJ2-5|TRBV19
TGTGCCAGTAGTATGCAGGTCGAGGAGACCCAGTACTTC
CASSMQVEETQYF
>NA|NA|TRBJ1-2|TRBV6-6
TGTGCCAGCAGTTTAGGGAGTGACTATGGCTACACCTTC
CASSLGSDYGYTF
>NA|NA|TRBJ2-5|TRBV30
TGTGCCTGGTGGGCCAGGTTCCAAGAGACCCAGTACTTC
CAWWARFQETQYF
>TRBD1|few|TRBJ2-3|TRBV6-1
TGTGCCAGCCCTACTGAACAGGGGGTAACAGATACGCAGTATTTT
CASPTEQGVTDTQYF
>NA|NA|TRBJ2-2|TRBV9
TGTGCCAGCAGCCCCTCTCCCGGACTGGCAAACACCGGGGAGCTGTTTTTT
CASSPSPGLANTGELFF
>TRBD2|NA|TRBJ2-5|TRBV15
TGTGCCACCAGCAGGATGGGACTAGACGAGACCCAGTACTTC
CATSRMGLDETQYF
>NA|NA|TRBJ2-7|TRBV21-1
TGTGCCAGCAGCAACCGGACAGGGGGGTACTACGAGCAGTACTTC
CASSNRTGGYYEQYF
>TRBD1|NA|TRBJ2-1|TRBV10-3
TGTGCCATCAGTGCGCCTGCCGTGGAAGGGGGCAGAAATGAGCAGTTCTTC
CAISAPAVEGGRNEQFF
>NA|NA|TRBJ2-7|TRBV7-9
TGTGCCAGCAGCTTAACGCGGGACGGAACCTACGAGCAGTACTTC
CASSLTRDGTYEQYF
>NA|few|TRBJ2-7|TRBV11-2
TGTGCCAGCAGCCTAGGACAGACTGTTGGGAGGTACTACGAGCAGTACTTC
CASSLGQTVGRYYEQYF
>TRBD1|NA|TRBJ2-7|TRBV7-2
TGTGCCAGCAGCTTGGACAGGGGGCGGTACGAGCAGTACTTC
CASSLDRGRYEQYF
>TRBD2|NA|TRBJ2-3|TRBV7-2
TGTGCCAGCAGCTTAGGTCTAGCGGGGGGGAAAACAGATACGCAGTATTTT
CASSLGLAGGKTDTQYF
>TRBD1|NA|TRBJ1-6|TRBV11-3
TGTGCCAGCAGCCTCGGACAGGGGTGGCCCCTCCACTTT
CASSLGQGWPLHF
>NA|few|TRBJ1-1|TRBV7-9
TGTGCCAGCAGCTTAGCGGGGAGGGCGAACACTGAAGCTTTCTTT
CASSLAGRANTEAFF
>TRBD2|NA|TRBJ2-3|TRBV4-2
TGTGCCAGCAGCCAAGATAGCGGGTACAAAACCTTTTTT
CASSQDSGYKTFF
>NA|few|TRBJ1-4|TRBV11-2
TGTGCCAGCAGCTTAGTTCAGGATGAAAAACTGTTTTTT
CASSLVQDEKLFF
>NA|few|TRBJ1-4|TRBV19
TGTGCCAGTAGTATAGATGGTCAGGAGGTGTTTTTT
CASSIDGQEVFF
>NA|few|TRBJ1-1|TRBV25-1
TGTGCCAGCAGTGAGGTGGCGGACACTGAAGCTTTCTTT
CASSEVADTEAFF
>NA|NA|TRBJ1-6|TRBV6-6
TGTGCCAGCAGTTACTCGGGGGACACAAATTCACCCCTCCACTTT
CASSYSGDTNSPLHF
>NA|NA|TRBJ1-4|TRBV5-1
TGCGCCAGCAGCTGGGGGGGCCCCAATGAAAAACTGTTTTTT
CASSWGGPNEKLFF
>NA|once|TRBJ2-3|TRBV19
TGTGCCAGTAGTACCCAAGACAGACTCACAGATACGCAGTATTTT
CASSTQDRLTDTQYF
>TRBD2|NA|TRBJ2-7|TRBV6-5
TGTGCCAGCATCCAGACTAGCGGGTTATCCTACGAGCAGTACTTC
CASIQTSGLSYEQYF
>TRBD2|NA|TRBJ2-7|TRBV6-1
TGTGCCAGCACCCTGGGGACTAGCGGGGGATACGAGCAGTACTTC
CASTLGTSGGYEQYF
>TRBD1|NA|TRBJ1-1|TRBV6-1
TGTGCCAGCAGCTCAGGGGGCCTCACTGAAGCTTTCTTT
CASSSGGLTEAFF
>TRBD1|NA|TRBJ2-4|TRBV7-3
TGTGCCAGCAGCTTACAGGGGGCAGACATTCAGTACTTC
CASSLQGADIQYF
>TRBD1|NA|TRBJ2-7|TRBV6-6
TGTGCCAGCAGCAGGACAGGGGCTAGCGAGCAGTACTTC
CASSRTGASEQYF
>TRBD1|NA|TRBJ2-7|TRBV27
TGTGCCAGCAGGTCTCCGGGACAGGGGATATACGAGCAGTACTTC
CASRSPGQGIYEQYF
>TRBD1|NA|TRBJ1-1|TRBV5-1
TGCGCCAGCAGCAAGGGACAGGGGGAAGCTTTCTTT
CASSKGQGEAFF
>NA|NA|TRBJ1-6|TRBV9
TGTGCCAGCAGCTTTACAGGGAGATCGGTAGATTCACCCCTCCACTTT
CASSFTGRSVDSPLHF
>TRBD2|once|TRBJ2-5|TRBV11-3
TGTGCCACCGGGAGGACTAGCGGGGGGGCGAAGACCCAGTACTTC
CATGRTSGGAKTQYF